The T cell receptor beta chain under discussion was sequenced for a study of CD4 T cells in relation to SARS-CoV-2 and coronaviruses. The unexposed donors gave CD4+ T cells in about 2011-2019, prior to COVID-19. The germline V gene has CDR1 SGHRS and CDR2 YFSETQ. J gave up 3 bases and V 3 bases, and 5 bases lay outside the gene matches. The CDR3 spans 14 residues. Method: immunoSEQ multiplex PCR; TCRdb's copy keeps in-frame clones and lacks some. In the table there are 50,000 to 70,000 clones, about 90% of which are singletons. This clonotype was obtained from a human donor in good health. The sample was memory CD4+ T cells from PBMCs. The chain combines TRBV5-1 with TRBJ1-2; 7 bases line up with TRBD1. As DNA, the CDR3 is TGCGCCAGCAGCTCGGGGGGGACAGACTATGGCTACACCTTC. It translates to CASSSGGTDYGYTF. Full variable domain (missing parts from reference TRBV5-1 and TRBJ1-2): KAGVTQTPRYLIKTRGQQVTLSCSPISGHRSVSWYQQTPGQGLQFLFEYFSETQRNKGNFPGRFSGRQFSNSRSEMNVSTLELGDSALYLCASSSGGTDYGYTFGSGTRLTVV.